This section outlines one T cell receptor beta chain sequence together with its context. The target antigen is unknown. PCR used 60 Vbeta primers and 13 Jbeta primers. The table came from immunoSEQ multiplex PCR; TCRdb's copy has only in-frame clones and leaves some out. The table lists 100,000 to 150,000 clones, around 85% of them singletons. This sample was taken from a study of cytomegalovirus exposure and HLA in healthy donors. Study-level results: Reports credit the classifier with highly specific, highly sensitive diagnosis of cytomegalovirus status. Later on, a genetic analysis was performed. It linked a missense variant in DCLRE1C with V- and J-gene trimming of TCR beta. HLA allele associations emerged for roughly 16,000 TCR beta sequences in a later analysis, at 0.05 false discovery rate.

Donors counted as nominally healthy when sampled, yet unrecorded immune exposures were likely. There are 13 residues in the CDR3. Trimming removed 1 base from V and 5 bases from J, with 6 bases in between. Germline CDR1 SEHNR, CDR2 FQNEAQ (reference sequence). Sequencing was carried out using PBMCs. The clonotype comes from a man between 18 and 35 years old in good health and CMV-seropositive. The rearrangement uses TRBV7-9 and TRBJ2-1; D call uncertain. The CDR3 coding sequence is TGTGCCAGCAGCTTAGTCTCAGACAATGAGCAGTTCTTC. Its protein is CASSLVSDNEQFF.